Listed below are T cell receptor beta chains from one sample, sequenced in a study of human T cells and chemical hapten exposure. TCRdb independently ran MiXCR on the RACE reads; one entry per CDR3 protein. The sample carries around 110,000 distinct CDR3 sequences, approximately 11% recorded once. The sample consisted of whole blood, taken in connection with sensitization to the hapten diphenylcyclopropenone (DPC). The receptors were sampled from a woman between 45 and 60 years old with alopecia areata. Some clones in this sample may be carry-over from other donors' samples. Both conserved end residues are part of each CDR3. A D gene is named only where the DNA matches it firmly. Where a row states a size, it is once, few, many or the class of an expanded clone; other rows omit it.

V gene	D gene	J gene	clone size	CDR3 DNA	CDR3 protein
TRBV5-4	NA	TRBJ1-2	few	TGTGCCAGCAGCTTGGACATACGGACTGGCTACACCTTC	CASSLDIRTGYTF
TRBV9	TRBD2	TRBJ2-1	few	TGTGCCAGCAGCGTAGGGTTGACTAGCGGGAGGGCGAATGAGCAGTTCTTC	CASSVGLTSGRANEQFF
TRBV5-1	NA	TRBJ1-5	few	TGCGCCAGCAGCTTGGACAACAATCAGCCCCAGCATTTT	CASSLDNNQPQHF
TRBV27	NA	TRBJ1-1	few	TGTGCCAGCAAAACGGTCGGGATAATGAACACTGAAGCTTTCTTT	CASKTVGIMNTEAFF
TRBV18	NA	TRBJ1-1	many	TGTGCCAGCTCACCAGTAGGCCCCGAAGCTTTCTTT	CASSPVGPEAFF
TRBV20-1	NA	TRBJ2-4	few	TGCAGTAGACCTGGGCAACCCAGAAACATTCAGTACTTC	CSRPGQPRNIQYF
TRBV3-1	NA	TRBJ1-4	NA	TGTGCCAGCAGCCAAGATCGGCAGGGAACGGCTAATGAAAAACTGTTTTTT	CASSQDRQGTANEKLFF
TRBV6-1	TRBD1	TRBJ1-6	NA	TGTGCCAGCAGTGAAGGACAGGGTAAATCCTATAATTCACCCCTCCACTTT	CASSEGQGKSYNSPLHF
TRBV27	TRBD1	TRBJ2-5	few	TGTGCCAGCAGTTTGGGGACAGTGCTGGGGACCCAGTACTTC	CASSLGTVLGTQYF
TRBV20-1	NA	TRBJ2-1	many	TGCAGTGCCGTGCGGTCTGAGGCCCTGAGCTCCTACAATGAGCAGTTCTTC	CSAVRSEALSSYNEQFF
TRBV20-1	NA	TRBJ2-3	NA	TGCAGTGCTAGAGATCTTGGGGGCCTGGATACGCAGTATTTT	CSARDLGGLDTQYF
TRBV7-9	NA	TRBJ1-6	NA	TGTGCCAGCAGGAATGGACAGTTTGACTCACCCCTCCACTTT	CASRNGQFDSPLHF
TRBV15	TRBD1	TRBJ2-2	NA	TGTGCCACCACTACTCTCAGGGGGCACACCGGGGAGCTGTTTTTT	CATTTLRGHTGELFF
TRBV28	NA	TRBJ1-5	NA	TGTGCCAGCAGTTTATTCTCAGACCATCAGCCCCAGCATTTT	CASSLFSDHQPQHF
TRBV20-1	TRBD2	TRBJ2-7	many	TGCAGTGCTAGAGTTGGGGGGGATAGCTCCTACGAGCAGTACTTC	CSARVGGDSSYEQYF
TRBV5-1	NA	TRBJ2-7	NA	TGCGCCAGCAGCTTACGGACCCTCGACCCCTACGAGCAGTACTTC	CASSLRTLDPYEQYF
TRBV12-3/TRBV12-4	TRBD2	TRBJ2-3	few	TGTGCCAGCAGTTTAAGGGTGCTAGCGGGGGCCACTAGCACAGATACGCAGTATTTT	CASSLRVLAGATSTDTQYF
TRBV18	TRBD2	TRBJ2-1	few	TGTGCCAGCTCGCCGGGACTAGCGCCTAGCTCCTACAATGAGCAGTTCTTC	CASSPGLAPSSYNEQFF
TRBV13	NA	TRBJ1-1	few	TGTGCCAGCAGCTCCCATTCTGCGGGCACTGAAGCTTTCTTT	CASSSHSAGTEAFF
TRBV7-2	TRBD2	TRBJ2-1	NA	TGTGCCAGCAGCATATTAGCGGGATCCTACAATGAGCAGTTCTTC	CASSILAGSYNEQFF
TRBV7-2	NA	TRBJ1-5	NA	TGTGCCAGCAGCTTACCAGACTTTAGCAATCAGCCCCAGCATTTT	CASSLPDFSNQPQHF
TRBV7-7	TRBD1	TRBJ1-1	NA	TGTGCCAGCCTCAGACAGGGGAATGAAGCTTTCTTT	CASLRQGNEAFF
TRBV10-3	TRBD2	TRBJ2-3	many	TGTGCCATCAGGGTAGCGGGCACAACGGATACGCAGTATTTT	CAIRVAGTTDTQYF
TRBV12-3/TRBV12-4	NA	TRBJ2-1	few	TGTGCCAGCAGACATAGACTAGAGACCGGCGATGAGCAGTTCTTC	CASRHRLETGDEQFF
TRBV28	NA	TRBJ2-2	NA	TGTGCCAGCAGTTTATTAGGGTCCGGGGCCGGGGAGCTGTTTTTT	CASSLLGSGAGELFF
TRBV13	NA	TRBJ2-5	many	TGTGCCAGCAGCTCCCTCGGGGTAGCTCAAGAGACCCAGTACTTC	CASSSLGVAQETQYF
TRBV29-1	NA	TRBJ2-1	few	TGCGGAGCTAGTCCCCGGAGCTCCTACAATGAGCAGTTCTTC	CGASPRSSYNEQFF
TRBV12-3/TRBV12-4	NA	TRBJ1-2	NA	TGTGCCAGCAGTTTATTCGGGGGGAACTATGGCTACACCTTC	CASSLFGGNYGYTF
TRBV20-1	NA	TRBJ2-1	many	TGCAGTGCCGCTGGCGGCCCCGGGGGTGAGCAGTTCTTC	CSAAGGPGGEQFF
TRBV5-6	NA	TRBJ2-7	many	TGTGCCAGCAGCTCGGCAGTCAGTCTACGAGGGCAGTACTTC	CASSSAVSLRGQYF
TRBV6-1	TRBD1	TRBJ1-4	NA	TGTGCCAGCAGTGTCCTGCGGAGCAGGGGGAGGGAAAAACTGTTTTTT	CASSVLRSRGREKLFF
TRBV6-1	NA	TRBJ1-5	few	TGTGCCAGCAGTTTTCAGGCGAACTTCAATCAGCCCCAGCATTTT	CASSFQANFNQPQHF
TRBV20-1	NA	TRBJ2-7	many	TGCAGTGCTAGAATGGGACAGCGGGAGAGCTCCTACGAGCAGTACTTC	CSARMGQRESSYEQYF
TRBV10-2	NA	TRBJ2-3	few	TGCGCCAGCAGTTCCGGGACAACGAGCACAGATACGCAGTATTTT	CASSSGTTSTDTQYF
TRBV6-5	NA	TRBJ2-7	few	TGTGCCAGCTCCGATCACTACGAGCAGTACTTC	CASSDHYEQYF
TRBV12-3/TRBV12-4	NA	TRBJ2-7	NA	TGTGCCAGCAGCGGGGGACGGGGGGCTTTGTACGAGCAGTACTTC	CASSGGRGALYEQYF
TRBV7-9	TRBD2	TRBJ2-7	few	TGTGCCAGCAGCTTACCGGGACTAGCGAACGAGCAGTACTTC	CASSLPGLANEQYF
TRBV11-2	NA	TRBJ2-1	few	TGTGCCAGCAGCTCCCTCCTAGGTAGTTACAATGAGCAGTTCTTC	CASSSLLGSYNEQFF
TRBV28	NA	TRBJ2-5	few	TGTGCCAGCAGTCACGGACGGAATCCCTACCAAGAGACCCAGTACTTC	CASSHGRNPYQETQYF
TRBV18	TRBD1	TRBJ2-7	NA	TGTGCCAGCTCTCCCCCTGGACAGGCCTCCGAGCAGTACTTC	CASSPPGQASEQYF
TRBV12-3/TRBV12-4	TRBD2	TRBJ2-1	few	TGTGCCAGCAGGGCACTAGCGGGCTCTGCCAATGAGCAGTTCTTC	CASRALAGSANEQFF
TRBV7-7	TRBD2	TRBJ2-2	NA	TGTGCCAGCAGCTTACTAGCGGGGACGACCGGGGAGCTGTTTTTT	CASSLLAGTTGELFF
TRBV6-1	NA	TRBJ2-3	few	TGTGCCAGCAGTGAAGGCTCCGGTTTCACAGATACGCAGTATTTT	CASSEGSGFTDTQYF
TRBV29-1	TRBD1	TRBJ2-1	few	TGCAGCGTGTCGGGACAGGCTACCTACAATGAGCAGTTCTTC	CSVSGQATYNEQFF
TRBV4-2	TRBD1	TRBJ1-5	NA	TGTGCCAGCAGCCGACAGGGGCATAGCAATCAGCCCCAGCATTTT	CASSRQGHSNQPQHF
TRBV5-1	NA	TRBJ2-3	many	TGCGCCAGCAGCTTGGACAGCCCTGTTAGCACAGATACGCAGTATTTT	CASSLDSPVSTDTQYF
TRBV6-2/TRBV6-3	NA	TRBJ1-4	few	TGTGCCAGCAGTTACTCGAATGAAAAACTGTTTTTT	CASSYSNEKLFF
TRBV30	NA	TRBJ2-5	few	TGTGCCTGGAGTGTACGGCCAAGTCGCCAAGAGACCCAGTACTTC	CAWSVRPSRQETQYF
TRBV27	NA	TRBJ1-5	NA	TGTGCCAGCAAAGGGGTTGGTCAGCCCCAGCATTTT	CASKGVGQPQHF